Listed here are 18 T cell receptor beta chains from one sample, sequenced in a study of a mutant IDH1 vaccine in newly diagnosed glioma. The data were produced by immunoSEQ multiplex PCR, yet TCRdb's version contains in-frame clones alone and is incomplete. The profile covers approximately 76,000 clones, with roughly 90% appearing a single time and about 0.6% taken by the ten largest. The antigens of these receptors remain unknown. Specified time point: week 5, during vaccination. Vaccine doses each comprised 300 ug of mutant IDH1 20-mer peptide, with topical imiquimod. The source material was PBMCs, sampled from a glioma patient whose treatment included an IDH1 peptide vaccine. Receptors were obtained from a woman in her fifties or sixties with glioma.

This clone was counted a single time. The rearrangement links TRBV7-6 to TRBJ2-7; 7 bases align to TRBD2. Germline V gives CDR1 SGHVS, CDR2 FNYEAQ. J lost 1 base, V lost 5 bases, and 8 bases had no gene match. This CDR3 region has 15 residues. The CDR3 nucleotides are TGTGCCAGCAGCCCTAGGGGCGGGAGATCCTACGAGCAGTACTTC. Protein: CASSPRGGRSYEQYF.

The rearrangement uses TRBV9 and TRBJ1-3, with D unclear. Between the trimmed V and J ends, which lost 6 bases and 4 bases, there was a span of 14 bases. Per germline, CDR1 SGDLS and CDR2 YYNGEE. The CDR3 extends over 14 amino acids. CDR3 bases: TGTGCCAGCACCCCGCACGAGTGGGGAAACACCATATATTTT. Its protein is CASTPHEWGNTIYF.

This clone was recorded once. The chain joins TRBV30 to TRBJ2-3; 12 bases line up with TRBD2. The CDR3 length is 16 residues. Germline V gene data show CDR1 as GTSNPN and CDR2 as SVGIG (reference sequence). The trim removed 0 bases at V and 4 bases at J, leaving 5 bases unmatched. CDR3 sequence (DNA): TGTGCCTGGAGTGTAGGTCTAGCGGGAGGGGCAGATACGCAGTATTTT. It specifies CAWSVGLAGGADTQYF.

The chain has TRBV12-5 and TRBJ2-5; TRBD2 matches at 10 bases. This CDR3 has 14 residues. CDR1 LGHNT and CDR2 FRNRAP come from the germline V gene. The trim removed 6 bases at V and 4 bases at J, leaving 5 bases unmatched. The CDR3 is CASGLAGLGETQYF. The CDR3 DNA is TGTGCTAGTGGACTAGCGGGATTGGGAGAGACCCAGTACTTC.

This chain links TRBV28 with TRBJ1-2, with a tentative D call TRBD1 (6 bases). The CDR3 loop spans 13 amino acids. V dropped 3 bases and J dropped 7 bases, with 12 bases sitting between them. CDR1 and CDR2 from the germline V gene are MDHEN and SYDVKM. DNA of the CDR3: TGTGCCAGCAGTTTCGGCTACAGGGTTGGCTACACCTTC. Protein product: CASSFGYRVGYTF.

The chain uses TRBV16 and TRBJ2-1; no clear D gene. Germline CDR1 and CDR2: KGHSY and FQNENV. V was clipped by 2 bases and J by 6 bases, with 5 bases between them. The CDR3 is made up of 12 amino acids. The CDR3 spells CASSQGGNEQFF. In nucleotides, the CDR3 is TGTGCCAGCAGCCAAGGCGGCAATGAGCAGTTCTTC.

The genes are TRBV5-4 and TRBJ1-1; 7 bases map to TRBD1. Per germline, CDR1 SGHNT and CDR2 YYREEE (reference sequence). The CDR3 has 15 residues. J lost 1 base, V lost 0 bases, and 3 bases had no gene match. The CDR3: CASSLGGGANTEAFF. In nucleotides, the CDR3 is TGTGCCAGCAGCTTGGGAGGGGGCGCGAACACTGAAGCTTTCTTT. The full variable domain, completed using reference TRBV5-4 and TRBJ1-1, is ETGVTQSPTHLIKTRGQQVTLRCSSQSGHNTVSWYQQALGQGPQFIFQYYREEENGRGNFPPRFSGLQFPNYSSELNVNALELDDSALYLCASSLGGGANTEAFFGQGTRLTVV.

The chain employs TRBV5-1 and TRBJ2-1, with 11 positions matching TRBD2. Germline loops: CDR1 SGHRS, CDR2 YFSETQ. This CDR3 has 19 residues. V lost 4 bases to trimming and J lost 3 bases; unmatched junction nucleotides: 15. CDR3 coding DNA: TGCGCCAGCAGCCCGCTCCCCCTACTAGCGGGAGTTCGCTACAATGAGCAGTTCTTC. Protein: CASSPLPLLAGVRYNEQFF. Full variable domain (remainder filled in from reference TRBV5-1 and TRBJ2-1): KAGVTQTPRYLIKTRGQQVTLSCSPISGHRSVSWYQQTPGQGLQFLFEYFSETQRNKGNFPGRFSGRQFSNSRSEMNVSTLELGDSALYLCASSPLPLLAGVRYNEQFFGPGTRLTVL.

This chain joins TRBV11-2 and TRBJ1-4, with D hard to call. Trimming removed 1 base at V and 6 bases at J, with 3 bases between. Germline lookup yields CDR1 SGHAT and CDR2 FQNNGV. The CDR3 runs to 12 residues. This CDR3 is CASSLVHEKLFF. CDR3 nucleotide sequence: TGTGCCAGCAGCTTAGTGCATGAAAAACTGTTTTTT. The whole variable domain, filled in from reference TRBV11-2 and TRBJ1-4, reads EAGVAQSPRYKIIEKRQSVAFWCNPISGHATLYWYQQILGQGPKLLIQFQNNGVVDDSQLPKDRFSAERLKGVDSTLKIQPAKLEDSAVYLCASSLVHEKLFFGSGTQLSVL.

V usage is TRBV14 and J usage is TRBJ2-3, with 8 bases identical to TRBD1. This CDR3 region has 13 residues. The germline gives CDR1 SGHDN, CDR2 FVKESK. V shed 4 bases, J shed 8 bases, and the junction held 5 bases outside the gene matches. The CDR3: CASSPDRVGTQYF. CDR3 in DNA: TGTGCCAGCAGCCCGGACAGGGTTGGTACGCAGTATTTT.

V usage is TRBV2 and J usage is TRBJ1-1; D gene unclear. This CDR3 is 14 amino acids long. V was pared by 4 bases and J by 2 bases, with 11 bases between. Germline values: CDR1 SNHLY, CDR2 FYNNEI. In DNA, the CDR3 is TGTGCCAGCAGTGGGGCGAACCCCAACACTGAAGCTTTCTTT. Residues: CASSGANPNTEAFF.

The gene calls are TRBV6-5 and TRBJ2-7; 12 nucleotides align to TRBD2. V was clipped by 6 bases and J by 6 bases; unmatched bases: 3. The germline CDR1 and CDR2 sequences are MNHEY and SVGAGI. The length of the CDR3 is 13 residues. CDR3 residues: CASRSSGRVEQYF. The DNA for the CDR3 is TGTGCCAGCAGATCTAGCGGGAGGGTCGAGCAGTACTTC.

Notes on this clone: This CDR3 is also generated by other DNA sequences in the sample. The chain uses TRBV6-5 and TRBJ1-1; D uncertain. Germline lookup yields CDR1 MNHEY and CDR2 SVGAGI. Trimming shortened V by 0 bases and J by 1 base, and 3 bases separated the two germline ends. The CDR3 totals 13 residues. CDR3 DNA sequence: TGTGCCAGCAGTTACTCGAGGAACACTGAAGCTTTCTTT. Translation gives CASSYSRNTEAFF.

V and J are TRBV5-5 and TRBJ2-7; D may be TRBD1 (6 bases). Germline CDR1 SGHKS, CDR2 YYEKEE (reference sequence). The CDR3 has 15 residues. The ends were cut back, 1 base at V and 4 bases at J, with 15 bases in the middle. Here the CDR3 reads CASSLTGRGRYEQYF. CDR3 coding DNA: TGTGCCAGCAGCTTGACCGGCAGGGGAAGGTACGAGCAGTACTTC.

V and J are TRBV6-6 and TRBJ2-7; D ambiguous. Trimming took off 6 bases at V and 4 bases at J, with 16 bases between the two ends. The germline V gene encodes CDR1 MNHNY and CDR2 SVGAGI (reference sequence). The CDR3 runs to 14 residues. The chain's CDR3 is CASSQASSFYEQYF. CDR3 sequence (DNA): TGTGCCAGCAGCCAGGCCTCCAGTTTTTACGAGCAGTACTTC.

The chain carries TRBV14 and TRBJ1-2, with TRBD1 matching 7 bases. The V gene's germline CDR1 is SGHDN and CDR2 FVKESK. The CDR3 is 13 residues long. After removal of 3 bases from V and 7 bases from J, the junction contained 5 bases not matched to a gene. In nucleotides, the CDR3 is TGTGCCAGCAGCCAGGAGGGGGCCTTTGGCTACACCTTC. Protein sequence: CASSQEGAFGYTF.

This chain links TRBV25-1 with TRBJ1-4; D is undetermined. CDR1 and CDR2 from the germline V gene are MGHDK and SYGVNS. Trimming took off 9 bases at V and 0 bases at J, with 14 bases between the two ends. The CDR3 runs 15 residues. CDR3 protein: CASMTDGATNEKLFF. The CDR3 DNA reads TGTGCCAGTATGACCGACGGAGCAACTAATGAAAAACTGTTTTTT.

The DNA of the CDR3 is TGTGCCACTTTGAAAGATCCTGGGACGGGGCTTTACGAGCAGTACTTC. Its translation is CATLKDPGTGLYEQYF. The rearrangement links TRBV10-3 to TRBJ2-7, with D perhaps matching TRBD1 or TRBD2 (5 bases each). The CDR3 length is 16 residues. Germline V CDR1 and CDR2: ENHRY, SYGVKD. V was shortened by 10 bases and J by 4 bases, with 26 bases between the two germline ends.